Below are 30 T cell receptor beta chains sequenced from a single sample in a study of blood T cell repertoires in COVID-19. The protocol was immunoSEQ multiplex PCR, while the TCRdb copy is restricted to in-frame clones and leaves out a portion. Among around 90,000 clones listed, 80% to 90% were seen once. Sequenced sample: peripheral blood. Source of these receptors: a human donor in a cohort sampled during active COVID-19.

The chain recombines TRBV6-5 with TRBJ1-6; no clear D gene. Per the germline V gene, CDR1 is MNHEY and CDR2 is SVGAGI. This CDR3 region has 16 residues. V shed 0 bases and J shed 6 bases, with 12 bases lying between them. The CDR3 DNA reads TGTGCCAGCAGTTACTCTTTCGGAGTAGTTAATTCACCCCTCCACTTT. Translating it yields CASSYSFGVVNSPLHF.

This chain uses TRBV18 with TRBJ2-3, with 13 bases that match TRBD2. The CDR3 is 19 amino acids. V gave up 3 bases and J gave up 0 bases; unmatched junction bases: 9. Germline V gives CDR1 KGHSH, CDR2 LQKENI. The CDR3 region is CASSPQLAGGLLSTDTQYF. CDR3 DNA: TGTGCCAGCTCACCCCAACTAGCGGGGGGGCTATTGAGCACAGATACGCAGTATTTT.

This clone was detected a few times. This chain joins TRBV5-1 and TRBJ2-7; a weak D match, TRBD2 (5 bases). The CDR3 contains 14 residues. The V and J ends lost 3 bases and 7 bases respectively, with 17 bases between them. Per germline, CDR1 SGHRS and CDR2 YFSETQ. This CDR3 is CASSSGRGIEEQYF. CDR3 DNA sequence: TGCGCCAGCAGCTCCGGACGGGGAATAGAAGAGCAGTACTTC.

The gene calls are TRBV10-1 and TRBJ1-1, with 7 positions matching TRBD1. J lost 4 bases, V lost 0 bases, and 2 bases had no gene match. CDR1 WNHNN and CDR2 SYGVQD come from the germline V gene (reference sequence). This CDR3 is built from 14 residues. CDR3 amino acids: CASSESTGVTEAFF. CDR3 bases: TGCGCCAGCAGTGAGTCAACAGGGGTCACTGAAGCTTTCTTT.

This chain links TRBV28 with TRBJ2-7, with 16 bases identical to TRBD2. The V gene end was trimmed by 7 bases and the J gene end by 4 bases; junction bases not matched to a gene: 4. This CDR3 region has 15 residues. CDR1 and CDR2 from the germline V gene are MDHEN and SYDVKM. The CDR3 is CASTLGLAGGYEQYF. The CDR3 DNA reads as TGTGCCAGCACCCTGGGACTAGCGGGGGGGTACGAGCAGTACTTC.

This clone was counted many times. The chain recombines TRBV24-1 with TRBJ1-5, with TRBD1 identical over 7 bases. This CDR3 comprises 16 residues. Trimming removed 4 bases from V and 6 bases from J; junction bases left unmatched: 11. Per germline, CDR1 KGHDR and CDR2 SFDVKD. The CDR3 nucleotides are TGTGCCACCAGTGAGATTCGTAGACAGGGAGGTCAGCCCCAGCATTTT. Translating gives CATSEIRRQGGQPQHF.

V gene TRBV30 combines with J gene TRBJ2-7, with a weak D call TRBD2 (6 bases). The CDR3 covers 14 residues. V was shortened by 2 bases and J by 2 bases, with 13 bases between the two germline ends. Germline-derived CDR1 and CDR2 are GTSNPN and SVGIG (reference sequence). CDR3 region: CAWSRQGGTYEQYF. CDR3 bases: TGTGCCTGGAGTCGCCAGGGCGGGACCTACGAGCAGTACTTC.

This sequence joins TRBV3-1 (or the pseudogene TRBV3-2) and TRBJ2-5, with 7 bases fitting TRBD1. The V and J ends lost 4 bases and 2 bases, in that order; junction bases with no gene match: 4. CDR1 and CDR2 from the germline V gene are LGHDT and YNNKEL (reference sequence). The CDR3 sequence is 14 residues long. DNA of the CDR3: TGTGCCAGCAGCCCCCGGACAGGACAAGAGACCCAGTACTTC. Its protein is CASSPRTGQETQYF.

This chain joins TRBV30 and TRBJ1-3; 8 bases map to TRBD1. V shed 2 bases and J 4 bases; nucleotides not matched to a gene: 10. This CDR3 spans 16 amino acids. Germline V gene sequence: CDR1 GTSNPN, CDR2 SVGIG (reference sequence). CDR3 in amino acids: CAWSSAGTGSGNTIYF. CDR3 coding DNA: TGTGCCTGGAGTTCCGCCGGGACAGGTTCGGGAAACACCATATATTTT.

In its sample, this clone was seen a few times. This chain uses TRBV5-6 with TRBJ1-5, with unresolved D. This CDR3 has 14 residues. Germline lookup yields CDR1 SGHDT and CDR2 YYEEEE. V lost 2 bases and J 1 base, leaving 7 bases between the germline ends. This CDR3 reads CASSFRLSNQPQHF. As DNA, the CDR3 is TGTGCCAGCAGCTTTCGGTTGAGCAATCAGCCCCAGCATTTT.

This clone was seen only once. The rearrangement links TRBV12-5 to TRBJ1-2; weak D call: TRBD1 (6 bases). This CDR3 is built from 14 residues. CDR1 is LGHNT, CDR2 FRNRAP, per germline. Between the trimmed V and J ends, which lost 5 bases and 4 bases, there was a span of 14 bases. The CDR3 protein is CASGLPGQIYGYTF. In DNA form, the CDR3 reads TGTGCTAGTGGTCTACCTGGACAGATCTATGGCTACACCTTC.

The J gene is TRBJ2-1, the V gene TRBV7-2; D is perhaps TRBD2 (6 bases). This CDR3 has 14 residues. V lost 7 bases and J lost 7, with 17 bases in between. Germline assignment: CDR1 SGHTA and CDR2 FQGNSA. CDR3 sequence reads: CASIPWQGGNEQFF. The CDR3 DNA reads TGTGCCAGCATCCCCTGGCAGGGAGGAAATGAGCAGTTCTTC.

The V and J genes are TRBV29-1 and TRBJ2-7, with D perhaps TRBD1 (6 bases). Germline V gene data show CDR1 as SQVTM and CDR2 as ANQGSEA. The CDR3 has 11 amino acids. V was cut by 5 bases and J by 2 bases, with 7 bases left in between. CDR3 nucleotides: TGCAGCGTTTGGACAGCCTACGAGCAGTACTTC. Encoded protein: CSVWTAYEQYF.

This chain links TRBV29-1 with TRBJ2-1, with D maybe TRBD2 (5 bases). Trimming pared 5 bases from V and 8 bases from J, leaving 13 bases between. The V gene's germline CDR1 is SQVTM and CDR2 ANQGSEA. The CDR3 spans 12 residues. The CDR3 DNA sequence: TGCAGCGTTTCCCTAACTAGTTATGAGCAGTTCTTC. Its protein product is CSVSLTSYEQFF.

The chain joins TRBV18 to TRBJ1-5; D unresolved. The V gene lost 3 bases and the J gene lost 3 bases, with 12 bases spanning the gap. This CDR3 has 15 amino acids. CDR1 KGHSH and CDR2 LQKENI come from the germline V gene. The CDR3 DNA follows: TGTGCCAGCTCACCGACGGGTAGAGACAATCAGCCCCAGCATTTT. As protein: CASSPTGRDNQPQHF.

The chain employs TRBV7-6 and TRBJ2-7; 11 nucleotides line up with TRBD2. The ends lost 2 bases at V and 4 bases at J; junction bases unmatched: 4. This CDR3 has 15 amino acids. Germline lookup yields CDR1 SGHVS and CDR2 FNYEAQ. The CDR3 region is CASSLSTSGGYEQYF. The DNA for the CDR3 is TGTGCCAGCAGCTTATCCACTAGCGGGGGTTACGAGCAGTACTTC. The complete variable domain, with remaining parts taken from reference TRBV7-6 and TRBJ2-7, reads GAGVSQSPRYKVTKRGQDVALRCDPISGHVSLYWYRQALGQGPEFLTYFNYEAQQDKSGLPNDRFSAERPEGSISTLTIQRTEQRDSAMYRCASSLSTSGGYEQYFGPGTRLTVT.

The V and J genes are TRBV27 and TRBJ2-3; 7 bases fit TRBD1. The V and J ends lost 6 bases and 0 bases, in that order; junction bases with no gene match: 3. The CDR3 is made up of 14 amino acids. Germline V gene sequence: CDR1 MNHEY, CDR2 SMNVEV (reference sequence). In DNA form, the CDR3 reads TGTGCCAGCAGGACAGGGTCCAGCACAGATACGCAGTATTTT. This codes for CASRTGSSTDTQYF.

A single count supports this clone. The chain joins TRBV7-8 to TRBJ2-4; possibly TRBD2 for D (6 bases). This CDR3 contains 17 residues. CDR1 SGHVS and CDR2 FQNEAQ come from the germline V gene. The V and J ends lost 5 bases and 0 bases respectively, with 17 bases between them. This CDR3 is CASSTVGGRRAKNIQYF. CDR3 nucleotides: TGTGCCAGCAGCACCGTCGGGGGTAGGAGAGCCAAAAACATTCAGTACTTC.

This clone was seen just once. CDR3 in DNA: TGTGCCAGCAGCTTATCCCTGTCTACCCTATATGGCTACACCTTC. It encodes CASSLSLSTLYGYTF. This chain connects TRBV7-2 to TRBJ1-2; no reliable D call. Deletions cut 2 bases from V and 5 bases from J, with 15 bases between. This CDR3 has 15 amino acids. CDR1 SGHTA and CDR2 FQGNSA come from the germline V gene.

The V and J genes are TRBV7-9 and TRBJ2-3, with 10 nucleotides matching TRBD1. CDR1 and CDR2 from the germline V gene are SEHNR and FQNEAQ (reference sequence). V lost 6 bases, J lost 3 bases, and 9 bases stayed unmatched. There are 16 residues in the CDR3. CDR3 DNA: TGTGCCAGCAGAACCGACCCGGGACAGGGGACAGATACGCAGTATTTT. Translation: CASRTDPGQGTDTQYF.

V gene TRBV10-3 combines with J gene TRBJ1-2, with 7 bases that match TRBD1. V was clipped by 3 bases and J by 4 bases; unmatched bases: 11. The germline gives CDR1 ENHRY, CDR2 SYGVKD. The CDR3 is 16 residues long. The CDR3 DNA is TGTGCCATCAGTGATTTAGCGACAGGGCAGGGCTATGGCTACACCTTC. This translates into CAISDLATGQGYGYTF.

V usage is TRBV5-4 and J usage is TRBJ1-2; 7 nucleotides match TRBD1. The CDR3 is 14 amino acids. Unmatched junction bases numbered 6, after V lost 3 bases and J lost 4 bases. Germline CDR1 reads SGHNT; CDR2 reads YYREEE (reference sequence). CDR3 loop: CASSSPDRVYGYTF. CDR3 sequence (DNA): TGTGCCAGCAGCTCACCCGACAGGGTCTATGGCTACACCTTC.

The V gene is TRBV7-2, the J gene TRBJ1-1; D is undetermined. Germline-derived CDR1 and CDR2 are SGHTA and FQGNSA. This CDR3 contains 13 residues. V was cut by 5 bases and J by 1 base, with 8 bases left in between. CDR3 nucleotides: TGTGCCAGCAGCCCCACAAGGAACACTGAAGCTTTCTTT. Protein product: CASSPTRNTEAFF.

J is TRBJ2-3 and V is TRBV5-1; 12 bases line up with TRBD2. Germline assignment: CDR1 SGHRS and CDR2 YFSETQ. The CDR3 loop spans 18 amino acids. V trimming: 4 bases; J trimming: 3 bases; junction bases outside the gene matches: 12. The CDR3 DNA reads as TGCGCCAGCAGCCGGCGGGCCCCTAGCGGGGGGGCTACAGATACGCAGTATTTT. Amino acid sequence: CASSRRAPSGGATDTQYF.

The CDR3 nucleotides are TGTGCCAGTATCCTCGACAGCACCTCTGGAAACACCATATATTTT. It specifies CASILDSTSGNTIYF. The V and J genes are TRBV19 and TRBJ1-3; D is possibly TRBD1 (5 bases). Germline-derived CDR1 and CDR2 are LNHDA and SQIVND (reference sequence). The V gene lost 7 bases and the J gene lost 0 bases, with 13 bases spanning the gap. This CDR3 is built from 15 residues.

V usage is TRBV6-2 or TRBV6-3 and J usage is TRBJ1-6; 11 bases map to TRBD1. The germline V gene encodes CDR1 MNHEY and CDR2 SVGEGT. The CDR3 runs to 19 residues. V dropped 6 bases and J dropped 0; count of bases not matched to a gene: 10. The DNA for the CDR3 is TGTGCCAGCAGCAGCCTCAGGACAGGGGGCAGCTCCTATAATTCACCCCTCCACTTT. This gives the protein CASSSLRTGGSSYNSPLHF.

CDR3 amino acids: CASSYFPGQLNTEAFF. In nucleotides, the CDR3 is TGTGCCAGCAGTTATTTTCCGGGACAGCTGAACACTGAAGCTTTCTTT. This sequence joins TRBV6-5 and TRBJ1-1; TRBD1 aligns across 7 bases. In germline, CDR1 is MNHEY, CDR2 SVGAGI. The ends lost 3 bases at V and 0 bases at J; junction bases unmatched: 7. The CDR3 loop spans 16 amino acids.

This clone was observed a single time. The V gene is TRBV11-2, the J gene TRBJ1-2; D gene ambiguous. The V end was cut by 2 bases, the J end by 3 bases, with 7 bases between. CDR1 is SGHAT and CDR2 is FQNNGV in the germline V gene. This CDR3 is built from 13 residues. In nucleotides, the CDR3 is TGTGCCAGCAGCTTACAACAGTACTATGGCTACACCTTC. Protein: CASSLQQYYGYTF.

This rearrangement joins TRBV14 to TRBJ1-1; 7 positions agree with TRBD1. CDR1 SGHDN and CDR2 FVKESK come from the germline V gene. V was pared by 1 base and J by 1 base, with 9 bases of the junction left unmatched. This CDR3 comprises 17 residues. The CDR3 sequence is CASSQVGRGWRNTEAFF. For the CDR3, the DNA is TGTGCCAGCAGCCAAGTTGGCAGGGGGTGGAGGAACACTGAAGCTTTCTTT.

This clone came up a few times. The J gene is TRBJ2-3, the V gene TRBV6-6; D is unclear. The CDR3 has 14 amino acids. Germline loops: CDR1 MNHNY, CDR2 SVGAGI (reference sequence). Trimming took 0 bases from V and 5 from J, leaving 9 bases between them. This chain's CDR3 is CASSYSSVIDTQYF. CDR3 DNA sequence: TGTGCCAGCAGTTACTCGAGTGTCATAGATACGCAGTATTTT.